A selection of T cell receptor beta chains follows, all from one sample in a study of T-cell reconstitution after alpha-beta-depleted transplantation in children. From the PCR reads, TCRdb called clonotypes with MiXCR, one entry per CDR3 protein. The top ten clones hold 43% of a sample with approximately 220,000 distinct CDR3 sequences, roughly a sixth of them seen once. The specimen was PBMCs, mostly from graft donor cells, collected 360 days after TCRalphabeta/CD19-depleted stem cell transplant. Receptors were obtained from a male patient between 2 and 9 years old who had a stem cell transplant for acute lymphoblastic leukemia, so the T cells may come from the graft donor. Each CDR3 is given with its conserved first and last residue. D genes are given only for firm matches. Rows give clone size only sometimes, using once, few, many, or a class for an expanded clone.

v_call,j_call,d_call,clone_size,cdr3_nt,cdr3_aa
TRBV5-5,TRBJ2-2,.,few,TGTGCCAGCAGCTTGGGACAATATCACACCGGGGAGCTGTTTTTT,CASSLGQYHTGELFF
TRBV12-3/TRBV12-4,TRBJ1-1,.,.,TGTGCCAGCAGTGGAGACATCGCGACAAAAAATGAAGCTTTCTTT,CASSGDIATKNEAFF
TRBV6-2/TRBV6-3,TRBJ2-3,.,.,TGTGCCAGCAGTTCCATCCAACGCACAGATACGCAGTATTTT,CASSSIQRTDTQYF
TRBV18,TRBJ2-3,.,.,TGTGCCAGCTCACCACTAGGAGGTCCAGATACGCAGTATTTT,CASSPLGGPDTQYF
TRBV7-3,TRBJ1-1,.,once,TGTGCCAGCAGCATCCAACAGGGAAGTGAAGCTTTCTTT,CASSIQQGSEAFF
TRBV20-1,TRBJ2-1,.,.,TGCAGTGCTCTGAAGGTAGAGGGGAATGAGCAGTTCTTC,CSALKVEGNEQFF
TRBV20-1,TRBJ2-7,.,.,TGCAGTGCTAGTGGCCCCGGACAGATAAGCTCCTACGAGCAGTACTTC,CSASGPGQISSYEQYF
TRBV2,TRBJ2-5,TRBD2,.,TGTGCCAGCAGTGAAGGACTAGCGGGATTTTCAGAGACCCAGTACTTC,CASSEGLAGFSETQYF
TRBV7-2,TRBJ2-7,TRBD2,few,TGTGCCAGCAGCTTAGAAGGACTAGCGGGGTCCTACGAGCAGTACTTC,CASSLEGLAGSYEQYF
TRBV7-9,TRBJ2-1,.,.,TGTGCCAGCAGCTTAGTACCCCACCATGAGCAGTTCTTC,CASSLVPHHEQFF
TRBV27,TRBJ2-7,.,.,TGTGCCAGCAGTGACCACAGACGGGGACTCCGACCCAGGAGGGAGCAGTACTTC,CASSDHRRGLRPRREQYF
TRBV5-1,TRBJ2-2,TRBD2,.,TGCGCCAGCAGCTTTACTAGCGCCTCGAACACCGGGGAGCTGTTTTTT,CASSFTSASNTGELFF
TRBV18,TRBJ1-1,.,few,TGTGCCAGTAGAGGGTCTGAAGCTTTCTTT,CASRGSEAFF
TRBV29-1,TRBJ2-1,.,few,TGCAGCGTTGAAGATCTTCGGGGGTTTGGTGAGCAGTTCTTC,CSVEDLRGFGEQFF
TRBV30,TRBJ2-7,.,.,TGTGCCTGCGCAAAGCCCGGGACCTCCTACGAGCAGTACTTC,CACAKPGTSYEQYF
TRBV6-1,TRBJ1-6,.,.,TGTGCCAGCAGCCCCCGACAGTATAATTCACCCCTCCACTTT,CASSPRQYNSPLHF
TRBV14,TRBJ2-3,TRBD2,few,TGTGCCATCAGCCTAACTAGCGGCACAGATACGCAGTATTTT,CAISLTSGTDTQYF
TRBV7-8,TRBJ2-1,.,few,TGTGCCAGCAGCTTCAAACGGGGTAGCTCCTACAATGAGCAGTTCTTC,CASSFKRGSSYNEQFF
TRBV7-9,TRBJ1-5,.,.,TGTGCCAGCAGCCCAAATGGGTCGGGCAATCAGCCCCAGCATTTT,CASSPNGSGNQPQHF
TRBV15,TRBJ2-7,TRBD2,few,TGTGCCACCAGCAGAGATCCCCTAGCGGGGGCCAACTACGAGCAGTACTTC,CATSRDPLAGANYEQYF
TRBV5-1,TRBJ2-1,TRBD2,.,TGCGCCAGCATCCTCGGAGGCGGGAGCTCCTACAATGAGCAGTTCTTC,CASILGGGSSYNEQFF
TRBV20-1,TRBJ2-3,TRBD2,few,TGCAGTGCTAGAGATAGAGTACTAGCGGGGGCTCGAGGGGATACGCAGTATTTT,CSARDRVLAGARGDTQYF
TRBV28,TRBJ1-6,.,.,TGTGCCAGCAGAACCAATTCACCCCTCCACTTT,CASRTNSPLHF
TRBV7-9,TRBJ2-7,.,few,TGTGCCAGCGGAATACAGGGGGGGAAATCCTACGAGCAGTACTTC,CASGIQGGKSYEQYF
TRBV4-2,TRBJ2-5,TRBD2,few,TGTGCCAGCAGCCAAGAGCGGAGCGGGAGGCAAGAGACCCAGTACTTC,CASSQERSGRQETQYF
TRBV18,TRBJ1-4,TRBD1,few,TGTGCCAGCTCAGGACCGGGACAGGGTAATGAAAAACTGTTTTTT,CASSGPGQGNEKLFF
TRBV20-1,TRBJ2-1,TRBD2,few,TGCAGTGCAACTAAGACTAGCGCGAGGGGGTCCTACAATGAGCAGTTCTTC,CSATKTSARGSYNEQFF
TRBV5-1,TRBJ2-5,.,.,TGCGCCAGCAGCTTCCAGGACGAGCAAGAGACCCAGTACTTC,CASSFQDEQETQYF
TRBV28,TRBJ2-7,TRBD2,few,TGTGCCAGCAGCAGTACTAGCGGGGGATACTACGAGCAGTACTTC,CASSSTSGGYYEQYF
TRBV20-1,TRBJ2-3,.,many,TGCAGTGCGCCCAAAACCGGGAGTACGCAGTATTTT,CSAPKTGSTQYF
TRBV5-6,TRBJ2-5,.,many,TGTGCCAGCAGCTTGGGAGGTCTAGCAGTGTACCAAGAGACCCAGTACTTC,CASSLGGLAVYQETQYF
TRBV12-3/TRBV12-4,TRBJ1-5,.,.,TGTGCCAGCAGTTTAGCAGGAGCGCGCAATCAGCCCCAGCATTTT,CASSLAGARNQPQHF
TRBV7-2,TRBJ2-7,TRBD1,few,TGTGCCAGCAGCTCATCTAGGGACAGTGGGTCCTACGAGCAGTACTTC,CASSSSRDSGSYEQYF
TRBV28,TRBJ2-7,.,few,TGTGCCAGCAGTTTATTCCCATTGACAGGACGAAGCTCCTACGAGCAGTACTTC,CASSLFPLTGRSSYEQYF
TRBV6-2/TRBV6-3,TRBJ2-7,.,few,TGTGCCAGCAGTTACGTTGGGCGGATCCGGTACGAGCAGTACTTC,CASSYVGRIRYEQYF
TRBV7-2,TRBJ2-5,.,.,TGTGCCAGCAGCTTAGAGCCGGGCCCCAGGAGGACCCAGTACTTC,CASSLEPGPRRTQYF
TRBV13,TRBJ2-7,TRBD1,few,TGTGCCAGCAGCTTCCGCGGGACAGGGTCCTACGAGCAGTACTTC,CASSFRGTGSYEQYF
TRBV5-1,TRBJ2-3,TRBD2,many,TGCGCCAGCAGCTTGGAAATCGCGGGGGGCCTTCGAGATACGCAGTATTTT,CASSLEIAGGLRDTQYF
TRBV9,TRBJ2-1,.,.,TGTGCCAGCAGCGTAGCGAGCGGCTCCCACAATGAGCAGTTCTTC,CASSVASGSHNEQFF
TRBV5-1,TRBJ2-5,.,few,TGCGCCAGCAGCTTGGGGTTAGCGGACTTCCAAGAGACCCAGTACTTC,CASSLGLADFQETQYF
TRBV5-1,TRBJ2-7,TRBD1,many,TGCGCCAGCAGCTTTGGGACAGAGGCCCGCTACGAGCAGTACTTC,CASSFGTEARYEQYF
TRBV10-3,TRBJ2-5,.,.,TGTGCCATCAGTTTTGGACAGCAAGAGACCCAGTACTTC,CAISFGQQETQYF
TRBV12-3/TRBV12-4,TRBJ2-5,TRBD1,few,TGTGCCAGCAGCCGTAACAGGGGGCGGGTGGAGACCCAGTACTTC,CASSRNRGRVETQYF
TRBV6-1,TRBJ1-3,.,.,TGTGCCAGCAGCTGGGGGGGATCTGGAAACACCATATATTTT,CASSWGGSGNTIYF
TRBV20-1,TRBJ1-4,.,.,TGCAGTGCTAGAGACCTTGAGACAACTAATGAAAAACTGTTTTTT,CSARDLETTNEKLFF
TRBV20-1,TRBJ2-5,.,.,TGCAGTGCTAATGCCGTCGGGGCGAGGGAGACCCAGTACTTC,CSANAVGARETQYF
TRBV29-1,TRBJ2-7,.,.,TGCAGCGTTGAAGGTTCACAGGGCGATGACGAGCAGTACTTC,CSVEGSQGDDEQYF
TRBV6-2/TRBV6-3,TRBJ2-7,.,.,TGTGCCAGCAGTTACTCTGTCTACGAGCAGTACTTC,CASSYSVYEQYF
TRBV7-2,TRBJ2-1,TRBD1,.,TGTGCCAGCAGCCCGGGACAGGAGTACAATGAGCAGTTCTTC,CASSPGQEYNEQFF
TRBV5-1,TRBJ1-2,.,few,TGCGCCAGCAGCTGGCGGACGACTAACTATGGCTACACCTTC,CASSWRTTNYGYTF
TRBV7-2,TRBJ2-3,.,.,TGTGCCAGCAGCTCTTATCCAGTTACTAGCACAGATACGCAGTATTTT,CASSSYPVTSTDTQYF
TRBV11-2,TRBJ1-4,TRBD1,many,TGTGCCAGCAGCTCGGGACAGGGGATTAATGAAAAACTGTTTTTT,CASSSGQGINEKLFF
TRBV7-9,TRBJ1-1,.,.,TGTGCCAGCAGCTTTCGAAGGGGGGCGCCGGACACTGAAGCTTTCTTT,CASSFRRGAPDTEAFF
TRBV2,TRBJ2-7,.,many,TGTGCCAGCAGTGAAGCGAACTTGCCGGGACGGGTTCGTTCCTTC,CASSEANLPGRVRSF
TRBV6-2/TRBV6-3,TRBJ2-2,.,many,TGTGCCAGCAGTTCGACCAACACCGGGGAGCTGTTTTTT,CASSSTNTGELFF
TRBV20-1,TRBJ1-1,.,many,TGCAGTGCTCTTAGGGAGGTGAAGGCTTTCTTT,CSALREVKAFF
TRBV4-3,TRBJ2-2,.,few,TGCGCCAGCAGCCAAGAAGGTGGGATCGGGGAGCTGTTTTTT,CASSQEGGIGELFF
TRBV6-5,TRBJ2-7,TRBD1,.,TGTGCCAGCAGTTACTCCCCGGGACAGGGTTTCGAGCAGTACTTC,CASSYSPGQGFEQYF
TRBV27,TRBJ1-5,.,few,TGTGCCAGCAGTTTCATGGATAGCAATCAGCCCCAGCATTTT,CASSFMDSNQPQHF
TRBV2,TRBJ2-1,.,.,TGTGCCAGCAGTGATGGGCGGAAGGCGTACAATGAGCAGTTCTTC,CASSDGRKAYNEQFF